Listed below are T cell receptor beta chains from one sample, sequenced in a study of naive and memory T cell subsets. In TCRdb, the UMI-ligation and nested PCR reads were re-called with MiXCR into one record per CDR3 protein. The profile shows over 75,000 distinct CDR3 sequences, around 13% of them singletons. The specimen was central memory CD4+ T cells from blood. These receptors originate from a human donor in good health. Both conserved end residues are part of each CDR3. Each record gives: clone size, V gene, J gene, D gene, CDR3 protein, CDR3 DNA. A D gene is named only where the DNA matches it firmly. Clone sizes are given selectively: once, few, many, or a class where the clone is expanded.

clone_size: many
v_call: TRBV20-1
j_call: TRBJ1-6
d_call: TRBD1
cdr3_aa: CSAREMGQGYSPLHF
cdr3_nt: TGCAGTGCTAGAGAGATGGGACAGGGCTATTCACCCCTCCACTTT

clone_size: .
v_call: TRBV28
j_call: TRBJ2-7
d_call: .
cdr3_aa: CASSSTGASGQYF
cdr3_nt: TGTGCCAGCAGCTCTACAGGAGCATCGGGGCAGTACTTC

clone_size: many
v_call: TRBV20-1
j_call: TRBJ2-7
d_call: TRBD2
cdr3_aa: CSARDFTSGRYEQYF
cdr3_nt: TGCAGTGCTAGAGATTTCACTAGCGGGAGGTACGAGCAGTACTTC

clone_size: .
v_call: TRBV9
j_call: TRBJ2-3
d_call: .
cdr3_aa: CASSVEGPSPTIRYF
cdr3_nt: TGTGCCAGCAGCGTAGAAGGACCTAGCCCCACCATTCGGTATTTT

clone_size: .
v_call: TRBV3-1
j_call: TRBJ1-1
d_call: TRBD1
cdr3_aa: CASSRGGQGPGRTEAFF
cdr3_nt: TGTGCCAGCAGCCGGGGGGGACAGGGACCTGGTCGGACTGAAGCTTTCTTT

clone_size: .
v_call: TRBV20-1
j_call: TRBJ1-1
d_call: TRBD1
cdr3_aa: CSARDPRQGAYDTEAFF
cdr3_nt: TGCAGTGCTAGAGATCCCCGACAGGGGGCTTATGACACTGAAGCTTTCTTT

clone_size: many
v_call: TRBV7-2
j_call: TRBJ2-3
d_call: .
cdr3_aa: CASRTTPTADTQYF
cdr3_nt: TGTGCCAGCAGGACCACCCCAACAGCAGATACGCAGTATTTT

clone_size: .
v_call: TRBV5-6
j_call: TRBJ2-1
d_call: TRBD2
cdr3_aa: CASSMGLAGGGEQFF
cdr3_nt: TGTGCCAGCAGCATGGGACTAGCGGGAGGCGGCGAGCAGTTCTTC

clone_size: few
v_call: TRBV11-2
j_call: TRBJ2-5
d_call: .
cdr3_aa: CASSLGSVGRETQYF
cdr3_nt: TGTGCCAGCAGCTTAGGTTCTGTAGGGAGAGAGACCCAGTACTTC

clone_size: many
v_call: TRBV29-1
j_call: TRBJ1-1
d_call: .
cdr3_aa: CSGLAGTEAFF
cdr3_nt: TGCAGCGGCCTAGCGGGCACTGAAGCTTTCTTT

clone_size: .
v_call: TRBV30
j_call: TRBJ2-1
d_call: .
cdr3_aa: CAWTVQAYNEQFF
cdr3_nt: TGTGCCTGGACTGTGCAGGCCTACAATGAGCAGTTCTTC

clone_size: few
v_call: TRBV3-1
j_call: TRBJ2-1
d_call: .
cdr3_aa: CASSQDLVPSYNEQFF
cdr3_nt: TGTGCCAGCAGCCAAGATCTTGTCCCCTCCTACAATGAGCAGTTCTTC

clone_size: many
v_call: TRBV15
j_call: TRBJ2-7
d_call: .
cdr3_aa: CATSRDIGYVDEQYF
cdr3_nt: TGTGCCACCAGCAGAGATATCGGGTACGTCGACGAGCAGTACTTC

clone_size: .
v_call: TRBV29-1
j_call: TRBJ2-2
d_call: TRBD2
cdr3_aa: CSVEETSGVTGELFF
cdr3_nt: TGCAGCGTTGAAGAGACTAGCGGGGTCACCGGGGAGCTGTTTTTT

clone_size: .
v_call: TRBV2
j_call: TRBJ2-7
d_call: .
cdr3_aa: CASSEQVTGTYEQYF
cdr3_nt: TGTGCCAGCAGTGAACAGGTAACAGGAACCTACGAGCAGTACTTC

clone_size: .
v_call: TRBV5-6
j_call: TRBJ1-3
d_call: .
cdr3_aa: CASSSQGSGNTIYF
cdr3_nt: TGTGCCAGCAGCTCACAGGGCTCTGGAAACACCATATATTTT

clone_size: many
v_call: TRBV5-1
j_call: TRBJ2-5
d_call: .
cdr3_aa: CASSRLGGLQETQYF
cdr3_nt: TGCGCCAGCAGCCGCCTGGGGGGGCTACAAGAGACCCAGTACTTC

clone_size: .
v_call: TRBV11-2
j_call: TRBJ1-4
d_call: .
cdr3_aa: CASSFQGYNEKLFF
cdr3_nt: TGTGCCAGCAGCTTTCAGGGATATAATGAAAAACTGTTTTTT

clone_size: few
v_call: TRBV28
j_call: TRBJ2-1
d_call: TRBD2
cdr3_aa: CASSFTSGGRNEQFF
cdr3_nt: TGTGCCAGCAGTTTTACGAGCGGGGGCAGGAATGAGCAGTTCTTC

clone_size: .
v_call: TRBV12-3/TRBV12-4
j_call: TRBJ1-5
d_call: TRBD1
cdr3_aa: CASSLMGQGNQPQHF
cdr3_nt: TGTGCCAGCAGTTTAATGGGACAGGGGAATCAGCCCCAGCATTTT

clone_size: many
v_call: TRBV12-3/TRBV12-4
j_call: TRBJ2-6
d_call: TRBD1
cdr3_aa: CASSLASGGMGANVLTF
cdr3_nt: TGTGCCAGCAGTTTAGCTTCAGGGGGTATGGGGGCCAACGTCCTGACTTTC

clone_size: few
v_call: TRBV27
j_call: TRBJ2-3
d_call: TRBD2
cdr3_aa: CASSFMVAGSDTQYF
cdr3_nt: TGTGCCAGCAGTTTCATGGTAGCGGGTTCAGATACGCAGTATTTT

clone_size: many
v_call: TRBV7-2
j_call: TRBJ2-3
d_call: .
cdr3_aa: CASSFGGFTDTQYF
cdr3_nt: TGTGCCAGCAGCTTTGGCGGCTTCACAGATACGCAGTATTTT

clone_size: .
v_call: TRBV6-5
j_call: TRBJ1-2
d_call: TRBD1
cdr3_aa: CASLPTGSNYGYTF
cdr3_nt: TGTGCCAGCTTACCGACAGGGAGTAACTATGGCTACACCTTC

clone_size: few
v_call: TRBV24-1
j_call: TRBJ1-3
d_call: .
cdr3_aa: CATSDSSGNTIYF
cdr3_nt: TGTGCCACCAGTGATTCCTCTGGAAACACCATATATTTT

clone_size: many
v_call: TRBV7-2
j_call: TRBJ2-3
d_call: .
cdr3_aa: CASSSQAGRIDTQYF
cdr3_nt: TGTGCCAGCAGCTCCCAGGCGGGAAGGATAGATACGCAGTATTTT

clone_size: many
v_call: TRBV7-9
j_call: TRBJ2-5
d_call: TRBD2
cdr3_aa: CASSLPVTSGTQYF
cdr3_nt: TGTGCCAGCAGCTTACCGGTGACTAGCGGGACCCAGTACTTC

clone_size: .
v_call: TRBV12-3/TRBV12-4
j_call: TRBJ1-1
d_call: .
cdr3_aa: CASSRSGTEAFF
cdr3_nt: TGTGCCAGCAGCCGCAGCGGCACTGAAGCTTTCTTT

clone_size: .
v_call: TRBV18
j_call: TRBJ1-3
d_call: TRBD1
cdr3_aa: CASSPQAGQNSGNTIYF
cdr3_nt: TGTGCCAGCTCACCACAGGCGGGACAGAACTCTGGAAACACCATATATTTT

clone_size: .
v_call: TRBV10-3
j_call: TRBJ1-3
d_call: .
cdr3_aa: CATERGFSGNTIYF
cdr3_nt: TGTGCCACCGAGAGGGGATTCTCTGGAAACACCATATATTTT

clone_size: .
v_call: TRBV28
j_call: TRBJ2-3
d_call: .
cdr3_aa: CASSPGAASTDTQYF
cdr3_nt: TGTGCCAGCAGTCCCGGAGCTGCTAGCACAGATACGCAGTATTTT

clone_size: few
v_call: TRBV5-1
j_call: TRBJ1-1
d_call: TRBD1
cdr3_aa: CASSQGQGAADTEAFF
cdr3_nt: TGCGCCAGCAGCCAGGGACAGGGGGCAGCGGACACTGAAGCTTTCTTT

clone_size: many
v_call: TRBV14
j_call: TRBJ2-7
d_call: .
cdr3_aa: CASSQLGRGIAEQYF
cdr3_nt: TGTGCCAGCAGCCAATTAGGCAGGGGAATAGCCGAGCAGTACTTC

clone_size: .
v_call: TRBV2
j_call: TRBJ2-7
d_call: TRBD2
cdr3_aa: CASRRGTSGYEQYF
cdr3_nt: TGTGCCAGCAGACGCGGGACTAGCGGATACGAGCAGTACTTC

clone_size: .
v_call: TRBV20-1
j_call: TRBJ1-2
d_call: .
cdr3_aa: CSARPGWGSFGGYTF
cdr3_nt: TGCAGTGCTAGACCAGGGTGGGGATCTTTTGGTGGCTACACCTTC

clone_size: few
v_call: TRBV28
j_call: TRBJ1-1
d_call: .
cdr3_aa: CASSLEGPGLF
cdr3_nt: TGTGCCAGCAGTTTAGAGGGTCCCGGCCTATTT

clone_size: .
v_call: TRBV20-1
j_call: TRBJ2-4
d_call: .
cdr3_aa: CSASSTGDLTQNIQYF
cdr3_nt: TGCAGTGCCTCTTCTACTGGAGATCTCACTCAAAACATTCAGTACTTC

clone_size: .
v_call: TRBV20-1
j_call: TRBJ2-5
d_call: .
cdr3_aa: CSARGAPLAQYF
cdr3_nt: TGCAGTGCCCGAGGCGCGCCGTTGGCCCAGTACTTC

clone_size: few
v_call: TRBV29-1
j_call: TRBJ2-1
d_call: .
cdr3_aa: CSVEDTGYNEQFF
cdr3_nt: TGCAGCGTTGAAGACACTGGCTACAATGAGCAGTTCTTC

clone_size: few
v_call: TRBV4-2
j_call: TRBJ1-2
d_call: .
cdr3_aa: CASNEAGGRGGGYTF
cdr3_nt: TGTGCCAGCAACGAAGCGGGTGGGAGGGGAGGAGGCTACACCTTC

clone_size: .
v_call: TRBV20-1
j_call: TRBJ2-7
d_call: TRBD2
cdr3_aa: CSAGLRLAGLDEQYF
cdr3_nt: TGCAGTGCTGGATTACGACTAGCGGGACTAGACGAGCAGTACTTC

clone_size: .
v_call: TRBV20-1
j_call: TRBJ2-2
d_call: .
cdr3_aa: CSASWTPSSGELFF
cdr3_nt: TGCAGTGCTAGTTGGACACCGTCTTCCGGGGAGCTGTTTTTT

clone_size: many
v_call: TRBV20-1
j_call: TRBJ2-3
d_call: .
cdr3_aa: CSAIPTGGTDTQYF
cdr3_nt: TGCAGTGCGATTCCCACGGGAGGCACAGATACGCAGTATTTT

clone_size: many
v_call: TRBV11-2
j_call: TRBJ2-3
d_call: .
cdr3_aa: CASSLDLGDTQYF
cdr3_nt: TGTGCCAGCAGCTTAGATCTCGGAGATACGCAGTATTTT

clone_size: .
v_call: TRBV11-2
j_call: TRBJ2-2
d_call: .
cdr3_aa: CASSWSENTGELFF
cdr3_nt: TGTGCCAGCAGCTGGAGCGAGAACACCGGGGAGCTGTTTTTT

clone_size: once
v_call: TRBV28
j_call: TRBJ1-4
d_call: TRBD1
cdr3_aa: CASSHWGGGAANEKLFF
cdr3_nt: TGTGCCAGCAGTCACTGGGGAGGGGGCGCAGCTAATGAAAAACTGTTTTTT

clone_size: few
v_call: TRBV5-1
j_call: TRBJ2-7
d_call: TRBD1
cdr3_aa: CASSLVAGGSYEQYF
cdr3_nt: TGCGCCAGCAGCTTGGTGGCAGGGGGCTCCTACGAGCAGTACTTC

clone_size: .
v_call: TRBV29-1
j_call: TRBJ1-4
d_call: .
cdr3_aa: CSGTNNLREKLFF
cdr3_nt: TGCAGCGGGACAAACAATTTGCGCGAAAAACTGTTTTTT

clone_size: few
v_call: TRBV5-4
j_call: TRBJ2-2
d_call: TRBD2
cdr3_aa: CASSSGTTTGELFF
cdr3_nt: TGTGCCAGCAGCTCCGGGACTACCACCGGGGAGCTGTTTTTT

clone_size: .
v_call: TRBV5-1
j_call: TRBJ2-5
d_call: TRBD2
cdr3_aa: CASSTAGGRGETQYF
cdr3_nt: TGCGCCAGCAGTACTGCGGGAGGGCGAGGAGAGACCCAGTACTTC

clone_size: few
v_call: TRBV29-1
j_call: TRBJ2-3
d_call: .
cdr3_aa: CSGETGGVDTQYF
cdr3_nt: TGCAGCGGCGAGACAGGAGGAGTGGATACGCAGTATTTT

clone_size: few
v_call: TRBV4-1
j_call: TRBJ2-1
d_call: TRBD2
cdr3_aa: CASSQVGTSGSLDEQFF
cdr3_nt: TGCGCCAGCAGCCAAGTGGGGACTAGCGGGAGTCTGGATGAGCAGTTCTTC

clone_size: .
v_call: TRBV20-1
j_call: TRBJ2-1
d_call: TRBD2
cdr3_aa: CSARDAWGVAGSYNEQFF
cdr3_nt: TGCAGTGCTAGAGATGCATGGGGGGTAGCGGGATCCTACAATGAGCAGTTCTTC

clone_size: many
v_call: TRBV10-3
j_call: TRBJ2-7
d_call: TRBD2
cdr3_aa: CAISSGTSGYEQYF
cdr3_nt: TGTGCCATCAGTTCCGGGACTAGCGGGTACGAGCAGTACTTC

clone_size: .
v_call: TRBV6-6
j_call: TRBJ2-1
d_call: .
cdr3_aa: CASSYGFGEGNEQFF
cdr3_nt: TGTGCCAGCAGTTACGGGTTCGGTGAAGGGAATGAGCAGTTCTTC

clone_size: many
v_call: TRBV30
j_call: TRBJ1-6
d_call: .
cdr3_aa: CAWKPGQYNSPLHF
cdr3_nt: TGTGCCTGGAAGCCCGGGCAGTATAATTCACCCCTCCACTTT

clone_size: many
v_call: TRBV29-1
j_call: TRBJ2-5
d_call: TRBD2
cdr3_aa: CSVEAGGAQETQYF
cdr3_nt: TGCAGCGTTGAAGCGGGGGGAGCACAAGAGACCCAGTACTTC

clone_size: .
v_call: TRBV6-2/TRBV6-3
j_call: TRBJ1-1
d_call: .
cdr3_aa: CASSYGRNTEAFF
cdr3_nt: TGTGCCAGCAGTTACGGAAGGAACACTGAAGCTTTCTTT

clone_size: many
v_call: TRBV20-1
j_call: TRBJ2-5
d_call: TRBD1
cdr3_aa: CSASGQGEETQYF
cdr3_nt: TGCAGTGCTAGCGGACAGGGAGAAGAGACCCAGTACTTC